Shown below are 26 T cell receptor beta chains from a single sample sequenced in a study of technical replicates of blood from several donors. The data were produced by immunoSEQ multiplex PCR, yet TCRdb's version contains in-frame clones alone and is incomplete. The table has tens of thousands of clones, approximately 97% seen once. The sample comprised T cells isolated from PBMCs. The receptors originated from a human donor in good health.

CDR3 loop: CASSSLGQISYGYTF. The CDR3, as DNA: TGCGCCAGCAGCTCCCTCGGACAGATCAGTTATGGCTACACCTTC. V and J are TRBV5-1 and TRBJ1-2, with D possibly being TRBD1 (6 bases). The CDR3 spans 15 residues. V was clipped by 3 bases and J by 5 bases, with 17 bases between them. Germline V gives CDR1 SGHRS, CDR2 YFSETQ.

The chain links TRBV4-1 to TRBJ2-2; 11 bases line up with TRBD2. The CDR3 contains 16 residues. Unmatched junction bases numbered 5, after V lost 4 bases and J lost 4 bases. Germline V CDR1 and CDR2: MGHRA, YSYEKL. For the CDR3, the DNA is TGCGCCAGCAGCCCCACTAGCGGGGGCCTCACCGGGGAGCTGTTTTTT. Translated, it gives CASSPTSGGLTGELFF.

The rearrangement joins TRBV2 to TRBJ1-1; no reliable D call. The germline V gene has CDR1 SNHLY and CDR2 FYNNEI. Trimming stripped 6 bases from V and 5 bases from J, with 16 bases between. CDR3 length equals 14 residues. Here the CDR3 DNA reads TGTGCCAGCAGCGGCGACCTAGCGGGGACTGAAGCTTTCTTT. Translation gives CASSGDLAGTEAFF. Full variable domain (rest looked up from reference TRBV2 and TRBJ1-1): EPEVTQTPSHQVTQMGQEVILRCVPISNHLYFYWYRQILGQKVEFLVSFYNNEISEKSEIFDDQFSVERPDGSNFTLKIRSTKLEDSAMYFCASSGDLAGTEAFFGQGTRLTVV.

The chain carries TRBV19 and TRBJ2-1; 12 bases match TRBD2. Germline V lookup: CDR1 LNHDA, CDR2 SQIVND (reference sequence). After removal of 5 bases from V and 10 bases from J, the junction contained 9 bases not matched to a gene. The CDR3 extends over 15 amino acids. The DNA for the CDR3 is TGTGCCAGTAGTTTTACCGGGACTAGCGGGTGGGAGCAGTTCTTC. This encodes CASSFTGTSGWEQFF.

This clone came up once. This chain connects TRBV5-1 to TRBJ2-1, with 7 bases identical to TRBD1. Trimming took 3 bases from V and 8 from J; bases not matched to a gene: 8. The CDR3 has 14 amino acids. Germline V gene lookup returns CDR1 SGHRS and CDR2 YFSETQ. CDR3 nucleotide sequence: TGCGCCAGCAGCTCTTTAAGACAGGGCGATGAGCAGTTCTTC. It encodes CASSSLRQGDEQFF.

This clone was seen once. The CDR3 DNA sequence: TGCGCCAGCAGCTCTCCGGGACAGAACTCCTACGAGCAGTACTTC. It yields the protein CASSSPGQNSYEQYF. The V and J genes are TRBV5-1 and TRBJ2-7; 7 bases match TRBD1. V shed 3 bases, J shed 0 bases, and the junction held 6 bases outside the gene matches. The CDR3 runs to 15 residues. Germline assignment: CDR1 SGHRS and CDR2 YFSETQ.

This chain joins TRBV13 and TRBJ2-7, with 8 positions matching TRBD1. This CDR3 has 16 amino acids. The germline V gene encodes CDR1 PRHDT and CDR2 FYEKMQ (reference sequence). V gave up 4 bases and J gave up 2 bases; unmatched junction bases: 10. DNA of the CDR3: TGTGCCAGCAGCTATGCCCCGGGACAGGATACCTACGAGCAGTACTTC. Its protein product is CASSYAPGQDTYEQYF.

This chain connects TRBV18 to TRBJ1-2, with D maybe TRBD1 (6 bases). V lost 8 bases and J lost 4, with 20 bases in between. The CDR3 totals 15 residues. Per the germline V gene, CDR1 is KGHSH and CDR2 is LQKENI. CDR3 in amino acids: CASRLQGDNSYGYTF. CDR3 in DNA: TGTGCCAGCCGACTACAGGGAGATAATAGCTATGGCTACACCTTC.

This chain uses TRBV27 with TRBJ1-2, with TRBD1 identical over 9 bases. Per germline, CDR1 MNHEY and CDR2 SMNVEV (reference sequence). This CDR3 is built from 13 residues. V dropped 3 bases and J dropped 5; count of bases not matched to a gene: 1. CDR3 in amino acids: CASSLTGGYGYTF. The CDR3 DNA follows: TGTGCCAGCAGTTTGACAGGGGGGTATGGCTACACCTTC.

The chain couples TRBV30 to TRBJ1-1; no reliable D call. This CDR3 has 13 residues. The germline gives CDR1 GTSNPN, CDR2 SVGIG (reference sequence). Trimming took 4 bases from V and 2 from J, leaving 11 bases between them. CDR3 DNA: TGTGCCTGGAATGCGGTATCTAACACTGAAGCTTTCTTT. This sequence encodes CAWNAVSNTEAFF.

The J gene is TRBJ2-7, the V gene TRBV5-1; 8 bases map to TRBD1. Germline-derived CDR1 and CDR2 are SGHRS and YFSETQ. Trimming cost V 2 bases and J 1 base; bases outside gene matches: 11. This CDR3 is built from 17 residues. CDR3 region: CASSLGPEQGDSYEQYF. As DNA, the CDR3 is TGCGCCAGCAGCTTAGGCCCCGAACAGGGGGATTCCTACGAGCAGTACTTC. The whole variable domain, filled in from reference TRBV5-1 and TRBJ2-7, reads KAGVTQTPRYLIKTRGQQVTLSCSPISGHRSVSWYQQTPGQGLQFLFEYFSETQRNKGNFPGRFSGRQFSNSRSEMNVSTLELGDSALYLCASSLGPEQGDSYEQYFGPGTRLTVT.

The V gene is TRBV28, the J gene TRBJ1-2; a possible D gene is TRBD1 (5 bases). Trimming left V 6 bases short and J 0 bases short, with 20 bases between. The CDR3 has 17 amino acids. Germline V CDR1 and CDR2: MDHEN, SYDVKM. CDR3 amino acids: CASRDDSVIPSNYGYTF. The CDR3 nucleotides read TGTGCCAGCAGAGATGACAGCGTTATACCCTCTAACTATGGCTACACCTTC.

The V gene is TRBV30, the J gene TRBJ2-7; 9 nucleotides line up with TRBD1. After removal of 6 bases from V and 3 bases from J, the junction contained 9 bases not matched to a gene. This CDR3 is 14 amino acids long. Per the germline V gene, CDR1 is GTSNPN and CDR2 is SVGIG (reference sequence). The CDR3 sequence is CACWDREKGYEQYF. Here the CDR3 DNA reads TGTGCCTGCTGGGACAGGGAAAAGGGCTACGAGCAGTACTTC.

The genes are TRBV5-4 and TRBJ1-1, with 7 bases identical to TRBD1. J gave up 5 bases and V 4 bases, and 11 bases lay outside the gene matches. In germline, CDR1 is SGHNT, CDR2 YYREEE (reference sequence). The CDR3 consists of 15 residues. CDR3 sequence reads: CASSHLGDRVTEAFF. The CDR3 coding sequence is TGTGCCAGCAGCCACCTCGGGGACAGAGTTACTGAAGCTTTCTTT.

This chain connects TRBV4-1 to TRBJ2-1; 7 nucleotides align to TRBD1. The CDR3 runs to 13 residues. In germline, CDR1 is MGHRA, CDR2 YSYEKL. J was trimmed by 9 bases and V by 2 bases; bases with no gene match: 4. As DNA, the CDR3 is TGCGCCAGCAGCCAACTACAGGGGTCTGAGCAGTTCTTC. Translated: CASSQLQGSEQFF.

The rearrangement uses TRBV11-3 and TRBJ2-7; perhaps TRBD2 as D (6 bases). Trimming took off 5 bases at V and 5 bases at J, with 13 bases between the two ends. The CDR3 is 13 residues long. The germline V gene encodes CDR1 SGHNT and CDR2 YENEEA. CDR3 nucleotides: TGTGCCAGCAGCGTTCGGGGGTACCACGAGCAGTACTTC. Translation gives CASSVRGYHEQYF.

The CDR3 reads CASVRDREAYEQYF. CDR3 bases: TGTGCCAGTGTCCGGGACAGGGAAGCCTACGAGCAGTACTTC. The gene calls are TRBV2 and TRBJ2-7; the match to TRBD1 covers 9 bases. From germline, CDR1 is SNHLY and CDR2 FYNNEI. The CDR3 totals 14 residues. After removal of 9 bases from V and 2 bases from J, the junction contained 8 bases not matched to a gene.

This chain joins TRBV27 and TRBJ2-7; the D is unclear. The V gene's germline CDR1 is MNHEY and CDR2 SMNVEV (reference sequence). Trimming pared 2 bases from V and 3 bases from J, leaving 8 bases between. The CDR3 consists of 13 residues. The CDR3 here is CASSLSQDYEQYF. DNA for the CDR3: TGTGCCAGCAGTTTAAGCCAGGACTACGAGCAGTACTTC.

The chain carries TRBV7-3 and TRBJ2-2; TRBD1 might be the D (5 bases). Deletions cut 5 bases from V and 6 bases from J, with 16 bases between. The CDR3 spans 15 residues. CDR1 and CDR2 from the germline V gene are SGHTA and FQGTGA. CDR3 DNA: TGTGCCAGCAGCCCAGGGCGTTCTTTGCCCGGGGAGCTGTTTTTT. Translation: CASSPGRSLPGELFF.

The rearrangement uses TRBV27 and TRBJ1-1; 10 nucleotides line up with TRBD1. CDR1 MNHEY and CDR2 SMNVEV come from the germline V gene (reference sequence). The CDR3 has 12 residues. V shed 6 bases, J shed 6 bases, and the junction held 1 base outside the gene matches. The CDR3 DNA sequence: TGTGCCAGCAGGACAGGGGGCTCTGAAGCTTTCTTT. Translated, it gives CASRTGGSEAFF.

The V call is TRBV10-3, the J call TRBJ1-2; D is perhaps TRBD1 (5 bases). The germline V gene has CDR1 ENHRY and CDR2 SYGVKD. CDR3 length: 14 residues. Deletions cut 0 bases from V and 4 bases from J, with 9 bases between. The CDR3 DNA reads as TGTGCCATCAGTGAGTCGGGGCTCACCTATGGCTACACCTTC. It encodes CAISESGLTYGYTF.

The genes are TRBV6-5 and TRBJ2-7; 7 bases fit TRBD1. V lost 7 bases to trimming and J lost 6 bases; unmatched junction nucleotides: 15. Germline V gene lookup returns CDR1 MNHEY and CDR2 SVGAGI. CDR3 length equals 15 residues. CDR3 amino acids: CASTADRDKGPEQYF. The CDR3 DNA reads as TGTGCCAGCACCGCCGACAGGGACAAAGGCCCCGAGCAGTACTTC.

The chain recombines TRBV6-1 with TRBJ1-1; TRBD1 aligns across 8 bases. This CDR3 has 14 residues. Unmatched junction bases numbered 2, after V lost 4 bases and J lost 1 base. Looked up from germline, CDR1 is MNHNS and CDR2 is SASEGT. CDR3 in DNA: TGTGCCAGCAGTGCAGGACAGGGGAACACTGAAGCTTTCTTT. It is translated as CASSAGQGNTEAFF.

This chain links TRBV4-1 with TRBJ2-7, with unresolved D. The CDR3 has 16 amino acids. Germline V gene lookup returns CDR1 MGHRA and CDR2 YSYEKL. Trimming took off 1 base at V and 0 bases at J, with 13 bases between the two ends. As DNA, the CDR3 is TGCGCCAGCAGCCAAGGATGGCTTTCCGACTCCTACGAGCAGTACTTC. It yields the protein CASSQGWLSDSYEQYF.

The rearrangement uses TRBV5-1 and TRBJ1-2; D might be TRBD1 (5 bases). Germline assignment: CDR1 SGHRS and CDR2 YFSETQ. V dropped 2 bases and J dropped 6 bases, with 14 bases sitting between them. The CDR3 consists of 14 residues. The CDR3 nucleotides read TGCGCCAGCAGCTTCCCACAGGCCGCTGATGGCTACACCTTC. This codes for CASSFPQAADGYTF. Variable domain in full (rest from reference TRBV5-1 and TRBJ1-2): KAGVTQTPRYLIKTRGQQVTLSCSPISGHRSVSWYQQTPGQGLQFLFEYFSETQRNKGNFPGRFSGRQFSNSRSEMNVSTLELGDSALYLCASSFPQAADGYTFGSGTRLTVV.

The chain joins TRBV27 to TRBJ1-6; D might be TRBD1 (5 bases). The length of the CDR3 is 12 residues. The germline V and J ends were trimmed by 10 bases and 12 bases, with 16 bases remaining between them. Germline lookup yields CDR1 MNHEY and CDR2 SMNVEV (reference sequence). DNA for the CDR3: TGTGCCACGAAGGGGCTCGGGAGACCCCTCCACTTT. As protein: CATKGLGRPLHF.